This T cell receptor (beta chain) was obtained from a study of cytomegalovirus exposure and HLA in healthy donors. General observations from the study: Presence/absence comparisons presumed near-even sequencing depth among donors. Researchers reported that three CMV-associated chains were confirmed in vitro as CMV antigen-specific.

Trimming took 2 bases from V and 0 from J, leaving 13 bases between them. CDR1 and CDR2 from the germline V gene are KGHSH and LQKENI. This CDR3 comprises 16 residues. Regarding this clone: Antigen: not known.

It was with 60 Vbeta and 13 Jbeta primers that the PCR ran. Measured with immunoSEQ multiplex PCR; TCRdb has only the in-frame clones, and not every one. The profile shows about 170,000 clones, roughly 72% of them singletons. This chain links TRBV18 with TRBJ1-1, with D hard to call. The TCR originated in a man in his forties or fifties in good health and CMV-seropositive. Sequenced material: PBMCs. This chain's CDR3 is CASSPILAIMNTEAFF. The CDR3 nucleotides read TGTGCCAGCTCACCAATCCTGGCCATCATGAACACTGAAGCTTTCTTT.